The 27 T cell receptor beta chains presented below share a single source sample, sequenced in a study of blood T cell repertoires in COVID-19 (dated by TCRdb to the early 2020s). The library was built by means of the immunoSEQ multiplex PCR assay. TCRdb limited this immuneACCESS table to in-frame rearrangements with V and J called. A share of clones is missing; checked studies link under half to unresolved V genes, and the rest is unexplained. Present in this sample are a few hundred thousand clones, about 89% of which were seen just once. The top ten hold around 3% of the sample. The material sequenced was peripheral blood. Receptor source: a woman aged 25 to 39 with COVID-19, enrolled during active disease.

This clone was seen once. This chain links TRBV2 with TRBJ1-5; the match to TRBD1 covers 7 bases. Germline-derived CDR1 and CDR2 are SNHLY and FYNNEI. The CDR3 contains 14 residues. Trimming cost V 6 bases and J 1 base; bases outside gene matches: 3. The CDR3, as DNA: TGTGCCAGCAGAAACAGGGGAAGCAATCAGCCCCAGCATTTT. It encodes CASRNRGSNQPQHF.

The CDR3 bases are TGTGCCAGCAGTTACTGGAGCCAGGGGAGCGAAAAACTGTTTTTT. Its protein product is CASSYWSQGSEKLFF. The gene calls are TRBV6-5 and TRBJ1-4; TRBD1 might be the D (6 bases). Germline CDR1 MNHEY, CDR2 SVGAGI. Trimming pared 1 base from V and 8 bases from J, leaving 14 bases between. The CDR3 contains 15 residues.

This rearrangement joins TRBV27 to TRBJ1-2; perhaps TRBD1 as D (5 bases). CDR1 is MNHEY and CDR2 is SMNVEV in the germline V gene (reference sequence). CDR3 length: 14 residues. V was clipped by 3 bases and J by 5 bases, with 13 bases between them. The CDR3 loop reads CASSFVGPRYGYTF. CDR3 in DNA: TGTGCCAGCAGTTTTGTGGGGCCTCGGTATGGCTACACCTTC.

V is TRBV6-2 or TRBV6-3 and J is TRBJ1-2; D ambiguous. Germline V gives CDR1 MNHEY, CDR2 SVGEGT. Trimming removed 2 bases from V and 7 bases from J, with 8 bases in between. This CDR3 spans 12 amino acids. CDR3 nucleotide sequence: TGTGCCAGCAGTTACGGCGGCCCTGGCTACACCTTC. Amino acids: CASSYGGPGYTF.

The genes are TRBV10-1 and TRBJ2-7, with TRBD2 as a possible D gene (6 bases). Trimming pared 5 bases from V and 7 bases from J, leaving 15 bases between. CDR1 and CDR2 from the germline V gene are WNHNN and SYGVQD (reference sequence). The CDR3 contains 13 residues. The CDR3 DNA is TGCGCCAGCAGTAGACTAGGTGGGGGAGAGCAGTACTTC. This codes for CASSRLGGGEQYF.

V and J are TRBV5-1 and TRBJ1-1, with a tentative D call TRBD1 (6 bases). Germline CDR1 is SGHRS and CDR2 is YFSETQ. There are 12 residues in the CDR3. Deletions cut 4 bases from V and 6 bases from J, with 10 bases between. CDR3 DNA: TGCGCCAGCAGCCATTCAGGGGCTGAAGCTTTCTTT. The encoded protein is CASSHSGAEAFF.

This clone was recorded a few times. The chain joins TRBV7-9 to TRBJ2-1; the D gene is possibly TRBD1 (6 bases). V was cut by 3 bases and J by 7 bases, with 19 bases left in between. Germline lookup yields CDR1 SEHNR and CDR2 FQNEAQ (reference sequence). The CDR3 is 16 residues long. The DNA of the CDR3 is TGTGCCAGCAGCTTCTGGCAGGGGATACTTGGGAATGAGCAGTTCTTC. This sequence encodes CASSFWQGILGNEQFF.

The V call is TRBV4-1, the J call TRBJ2-1; 11 bases line up with TRBD1. This CDR3 comprises 13 residues. The V gene end was trimmed by 10 bases and the J gene end by 8 bases; junction bases not matched to a gene: 7. Germline lookup yields CDR1 MGHRA and CDR2 YSYEKL. CDR3 bases: TGCGCCATAGGGACAGGGGGTTTAGATGAGCAGTTCTTC. Amino acid sequence: CAIGTGGLDEQFF.

This chain links TRBV14 with TRBJ2-3; 9 bases are shared with TRBD2. Losses at the gene ends were 2 bases for V and 4 bases for J; bases not matched to a gene: 7. The CDR3 is 16 residues long. The germline V gene has CDR1 SGHDN and CDR2 FVKESK. The CDR3 DNA follows: TGTGCCAGCAGCCAACGAGCGGGAGGAGGCGCAGATACGCAGTATTTT. Its translation: CASSQRAGGGADTQYF.

The V gene is TRBV11-2, the J gene TRBJ2-7; 9 bases are shared with TRBD1. Germline V gene lookup returns CDR1 SGHAT and CDR2 FQNNGV. With V trimmed by 6 bases and J by 4 bases, 10 bases remained unmatched. The CDR3 has 15 amino acids. The CDR3 is CASSSPGQGIYEQYF. CDR3 in DNA: TGTGCCAGCAGTTCTCCGGGACAGGGAATATACGAGCAGTACTTC.

The V call is TRBV5-1, the J call TRBJ2-6; 10 bases map to TRBD1. CDR3 length: 18 residues. Germline V gene data show CDR1 as SGHRS and CDR2 as YFSETQ. The V gene end was trimmed by 4 bases and the J gene end by 0 bases; junction bases not matched to a gene: 7. CDR3 sequence reads: CASSPRTGGVSGANVLTF. Written as DNA, the CDR3 is TGCGCCAGCAGCCCCCGGACAGGGGGTGTCTCTGGGGCCAACGTCCTGACTTTC.

This chain uses TRBV6-5 with TRBJ1-1, with TRBD1 as a possible D gene (5 bases). CDR1 is MNHEY and CDR2 is SVGAGI in the germline V gene. The CDR3 totals 12 residues. V was pared by 6 bases and J by 5 bases, with 10 bases between. The CDR3 protein is CASSTGGTEAFF. In nucleotides, the CDR3 is TGTGCCAGCAGCACAGGTGGAACTGAAGCTTTCTTT.

This clone was seen a single time. The J gene is TRBJ2-7, the V gene TRBV9, with D perhaps matching TRBD1 (5 bases). V shed 2 bases and J shed 5 bases, with 14 bases lying between them. Germline V gene lookup returns CDR1 SGDLS and CDR2 YYNGEE. The CDR3 totals 14 residues. The CDR3 DNA reads TGTGCCAGCAGCGTGGGGCAGGGTGTCCACGAGCAGTACTTC. It specifies CASSVGQGVHEQYF.

The chain recombines TRBV19 with TRBJ2-7, with 8 positions matching TRBD2. Looked up from germline, CDR1 is LNHDA and CDR2 is SQIVND (reference sequence). The CDR3 length is 15 residues. V was clipped by 5 bases and J by 3 bases; unmatched bases: 9. CDR3 bases: TGTGCCAGTAGTGTCGGAGCGGGAGATAACTACGAGCAGTACGTC. This encodes CASSVGAGDNYEQYV.

The V call is TRBV4-3, the J call TRBJ1-2; D is perhaps TRBD1 (5 bases). V lost 0 bases to trimming and J lost 1 base, with 9 bases between them. The germline CDR1 and CDR2 sequences are LGHNA and YSLEER. The CDR3 runs 15 residues. The CDR3 reads CASSQDWGLNYGYTF. CDR3 sequence (DNA): TGCGCCAGCAGCCAAGATTGGGGACTTAACTATGGCTACACCTTC.

The rearrangement uses TRBV4-3 and TRBJ2-1, with D maybe TRBD2 (6 bases). This CDR3 region has 11 residues. Per germline, CDR1 LGHNA and CDR2 YSLEER. The V and J ends lost 1 base and 12 bases respectively, with 7 bases between them. CDR3 nucleotides: TGCGCCAGCAGCCAAGTAGCGGTGCAGTTCTTC. Residues: CASSQVAVQFF.

V and J are TRBV24-1 and TRBJ1-2; 10 nucleotides line up with TRBD1. The CDR3 has 16 amino acids. CDR1 and CDR2 from the germline V gene are KGHDR and SFDVKD. With V trimmed by 4 bases and J by 0 bases, 4 bases remained unmatched. CDR3 sequence (DNA): TGTGCCACCAGTGACAATGGACAGGGGGCTAACTATGGCTACACCTTC. Translating it yields CATSDNGQGANYGYTF.

This chain connects TRBV6-5 to TRBJ2-3; a possible D gene is TRBD2 (6 bases). CDR1 MNHEY and CDR2 SVGAGI come from the germline V gene. CDR3 length: 12 amino acids. Trimming took off 5 bases at V and 9 bases at J, with 12 bases between the two ends. DNA of the CDR3: TGTGCCAGCAGTCCTATAGCGGAAACGCAGTATTTT. It is translated as CASSPIAETQYF.

This clone was counted between two and nine times. V and J are TRBV7-2 and TRBJ2-5; TRBD2 matches 8 bases. Germline V gene lookup returns CDR1 SGHTA and CDR2 FQGNSA. V trimming: 6 bases; J trimming: 2 bases; junction bases outside the gene matches: 11. The CDR3 length is 16 residues. CDR3 sequence: CASSFKRGSGQETQYF. The DNA of the CDR3 is TGTGCCAGCAGTTTCAAGCGGGGGTCGGGACAAGAGACCCAGTACTTC. Drawing the rest from reference TRBV7-2 and TRBJ2-5, the complete variable domain is GAGVSQSPSNKVTEKGKDVELRCDPISGHTALYWYRQSLGQGLEFLIYFQGNSAPDKSGLPSDRFSAERTGGSVSTLTIQRTQQEDSAVYLCASSFKRGSGQETQYFGPGTRLLVL.

The genes are TRBV11-3 and TRBJ2-1; D is unclear. The CDR3 covers 14 residues. Germline V CDR1 and CDR2: SGHNT, YENEEA. V lost 7 bases, J lost 7 bases, and 17 bases lay in between. The CDR3 region has the DNA TGTGCCAGCAAAGGAGAGGAGTTGAGAAATGAGCAGTTCTTC. Amino acids: CASKGEELRNEQFF.

The chain is built from TRBV5-5 and TRBJ1-4; D perhaps matches TRBD1 (5 bases). This CDR3 region has 16 residues. The V end was cut by 0 bases, the J end by 5 bases, with 14 bases between. The germline V gene has CDR1 SGHKS and CDR2 YYEKEE (reference sequence). CDR3 protein: CASSLAWTPPNEKLFF. The CDR3 coding sequence is TGTGCCAGCAGCTTGGCTTGGACACCGCCAAATGAAAAACTGTTTTTT.

The chain uses TRBV11-2 and TRBJ2-1; D might be TRBD2 (7 bases). V lost 2 bases and J lost 0, with 14 bases in between. This CDR3 region has 17 residues. Germline V CDR1 and CDR2: SGHAT, FQNNGV. CDR3 coding DNA: TGTGCCAGCAGCTTACGGGGGGCTACGACCTCCTACAATGAGCAGTTCTTC. Translation: CASSLRGATTSYNEQFF.

This clone was observed a single time. The rearrangement uses TRBV11-3 and TRBJ2-5; D not certain. The CDR3 runs to 13 residues. V dropped 0 bases and J dropped 5 bases, with 7 bases sitting between them. Germline V gives CDR1 SGHNT, CDR2 YENEEA. The CDR3 coding sequence is TGTGCCAGCAGCTTAGATCCCCCGGAGACCCAGTACTTC. Translating gives CASSLDPPETQYF.

The V and J genes are TRBV7-2 and TRBJ2-1; 7 nucleotides align to TRBD1. The CDR3 runs 16 residues. V shed 0 bases and J 4 bases; nucleotides not matched to a gene: 6. The germline V gene encodes CDR1 SGHTA and CDR2 FQGNSA. The CDR3, as DNA: TGTGCCAGCAGCTTAGCCACCGCGACAGGGTACAATGAGCAGTTCTTC. Translation: CASSLATATGYNEQFF.

This chain links TRBV6-2 or TRBV6-3 with TRBJ1-2; 7 bases map to TRBD1. CDR1 MNHEY and CDR2 SVGEGT come from the germline V gene. This CDR3 has 13 residues. The V and J ends lost 2 bases and 6 bases, in that order; junction bases with no gene match: 3. CDR3 in amino acids: CASSYPGGHGYTF. The CDR3 coding sequence is TGTGCCAGCAGTTACCCAGGGGGACATGGCTACACCTTC.

V usage is TRBV2 and J usage is TRBJ1-6; D not certain. The CDR3 sequence is 14 residues long. The germline V and J ends were trimmed by 8 bases and 3 bases, with 11 bases remaining between them. CDR1 and CDR2 from the germline V gene are SNHLY and FYNNEI. CDR3 bases: TGTGCCAGCGTATCCCACGGCTATAATTCACCCCTCCACTTT. Encoded protein: CASVSHGYNSPLHF.

The chain couples TRBV12-3 or TRBV12-4 to TRBJ1-6; possibly TRBD1 for D (5 bases). Trimming pared 5 bases from V and 4 bases from J, leaving 6 bases between. This CDR3 contains 13 residues. The CDR3: CASSTGYNSPLHF. CDR3 DNA sequence: TGTGCCAGCAGTACAGGTTATAATTCACCCCTCCACTTT.